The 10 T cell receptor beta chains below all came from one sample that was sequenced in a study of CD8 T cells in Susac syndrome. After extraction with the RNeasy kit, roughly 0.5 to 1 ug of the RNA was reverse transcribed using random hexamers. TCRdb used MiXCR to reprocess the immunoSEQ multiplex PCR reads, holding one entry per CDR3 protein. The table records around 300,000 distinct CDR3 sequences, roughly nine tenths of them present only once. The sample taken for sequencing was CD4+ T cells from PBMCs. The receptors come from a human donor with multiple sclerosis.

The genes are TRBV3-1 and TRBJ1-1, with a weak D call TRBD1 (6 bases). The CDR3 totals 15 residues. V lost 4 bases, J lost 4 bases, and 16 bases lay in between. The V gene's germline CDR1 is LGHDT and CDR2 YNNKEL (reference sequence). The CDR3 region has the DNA TGTGCCAGCAGCCTAGCGAGGGGGGTTATCACTGAAGCTTTCTTT. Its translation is CASSLARGVITEAFF.

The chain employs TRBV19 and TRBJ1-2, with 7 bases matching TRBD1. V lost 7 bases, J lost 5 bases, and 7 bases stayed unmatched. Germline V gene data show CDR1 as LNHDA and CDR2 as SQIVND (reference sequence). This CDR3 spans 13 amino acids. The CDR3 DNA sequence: TGTGCCAGTAAGCGGGACAGTCGATATGGCTACACCTTC. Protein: CASKRDSRYGYTF.

The CDR3 DNA reads as TGCGCCAGCAGCTTTGGTTGGGACTGGAACACAGATACGCAGTATTTT. Translation gives CASSFGWDWNTDTQYF. J is TRBJ2-3 and V is TRBV5-1, with D possibly matching TRBD2 (6 bases). The CDR3 contains 16 residues. Germline assignment: CDR1 SGHRS and CDR2 YFSETQ. Trimming left V 2 bases short and J 2 bases short, with 15 bases between. The full variable domain, its missing parts supplied by reference TRBV5-1 and TRBJ2-3, is KAGVTQTPRYLIKTRGQQVTLSCSPISGHRSVSWYQQTPGQGLQFLFEYFSETQRNKGNFPGRFSGRQFSNSRSEMNVSTLELGDSALYLCASSFGWDWNTDTQYFGPGTRLTVL.

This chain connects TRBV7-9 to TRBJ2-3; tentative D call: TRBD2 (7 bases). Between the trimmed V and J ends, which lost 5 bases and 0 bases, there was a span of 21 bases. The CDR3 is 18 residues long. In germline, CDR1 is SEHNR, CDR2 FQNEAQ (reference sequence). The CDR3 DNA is TGTGCCAGCAGCCGACGAGGGGGAATAGCGGGCAGCACAGATACGCAGTATTTT. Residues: CASSRRGGIAGSTDTQYF.

The CDR3 nucleotides read TGTGCCATCACCGGGACTAGCGGGAGTGAGACCCAGTACTTC. Translation: CAITGTSGSETQYF. The chain uses TRBV10-3 and TRBJ2-5; 14 bases are shared with TRBD2. Germline values: CDR1 ENHRY, CDR2 SYGVKD. The CDR3 has 14 residues. V shed 7 bases and J 5 bases; nucleotides not matched to a gene: 3.

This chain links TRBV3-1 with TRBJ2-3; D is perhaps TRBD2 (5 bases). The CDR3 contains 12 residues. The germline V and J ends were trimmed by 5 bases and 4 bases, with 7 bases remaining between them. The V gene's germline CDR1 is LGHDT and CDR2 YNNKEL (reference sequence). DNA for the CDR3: TGTGCCAGCAGCACTAGGTCAGATACGCAGTATTTT. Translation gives CASSTRSDTQYF.

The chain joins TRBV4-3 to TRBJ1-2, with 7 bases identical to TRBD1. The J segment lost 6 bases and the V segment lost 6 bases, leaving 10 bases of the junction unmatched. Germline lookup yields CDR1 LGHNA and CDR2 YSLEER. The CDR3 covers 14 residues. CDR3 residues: CASRPKTGWNGYTF. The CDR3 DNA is TGCGCCAGCAGACCCAAGACAGGGTGGAATGGCTACACCTTC.

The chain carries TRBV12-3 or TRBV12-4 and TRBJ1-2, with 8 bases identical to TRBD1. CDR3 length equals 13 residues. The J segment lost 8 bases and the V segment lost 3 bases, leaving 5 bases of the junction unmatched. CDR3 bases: TGTGCCAGCAGTTTCGACAGGGGTTCCGGCTACACCTTC. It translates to CASSFDRGSGYTF.

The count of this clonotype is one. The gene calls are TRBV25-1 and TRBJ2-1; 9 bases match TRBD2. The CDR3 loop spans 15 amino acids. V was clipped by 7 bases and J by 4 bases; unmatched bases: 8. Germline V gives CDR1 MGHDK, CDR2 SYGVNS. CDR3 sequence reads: CASKKAGGKYNEQFF. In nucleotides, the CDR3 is TGTGCCAGCAAAAAAGCGGGAGGTAAATACAATGAGCAGTTCTTC.

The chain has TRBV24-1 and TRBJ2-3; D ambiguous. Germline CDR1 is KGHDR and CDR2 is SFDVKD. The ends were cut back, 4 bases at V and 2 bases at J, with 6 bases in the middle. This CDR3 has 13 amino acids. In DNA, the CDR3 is TGTGCCACCAGTGAATCCCCCACAGATACGCAGTATTTT. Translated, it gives CATSESPTDTQYF.